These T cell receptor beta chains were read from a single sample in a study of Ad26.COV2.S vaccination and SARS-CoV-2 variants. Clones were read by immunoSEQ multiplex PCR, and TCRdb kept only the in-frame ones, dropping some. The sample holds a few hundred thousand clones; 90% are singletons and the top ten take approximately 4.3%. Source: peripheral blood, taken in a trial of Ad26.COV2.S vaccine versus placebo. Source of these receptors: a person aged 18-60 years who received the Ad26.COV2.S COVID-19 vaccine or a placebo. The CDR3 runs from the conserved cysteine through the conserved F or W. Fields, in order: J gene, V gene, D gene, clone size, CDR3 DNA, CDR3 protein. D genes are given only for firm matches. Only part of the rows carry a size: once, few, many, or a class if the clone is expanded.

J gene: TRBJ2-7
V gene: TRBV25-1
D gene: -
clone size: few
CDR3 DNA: TGTGCCAGCAGTGAATTGAGGGAGTTTGCCTACGAGCAGTACTTC
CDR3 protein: CASSELREFAYEQYF

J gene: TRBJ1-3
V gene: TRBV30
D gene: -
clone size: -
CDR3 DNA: TGTGCCTGGAGCCTCGTGGGGAACACCATATATTTT
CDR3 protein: CAWSLVGNTIYF

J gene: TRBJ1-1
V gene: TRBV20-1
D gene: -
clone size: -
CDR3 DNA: TGCAGTGCTAGTCAGACACAGAACACTGAAGCTTTCTTT
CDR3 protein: CSASQTQNTEAFF

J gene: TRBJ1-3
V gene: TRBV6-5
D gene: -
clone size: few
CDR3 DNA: TGTGCCAGCAGTTACGGGGGAGTTGGAAACACCATATATTTT
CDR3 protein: CASSYGGVGNTIYF

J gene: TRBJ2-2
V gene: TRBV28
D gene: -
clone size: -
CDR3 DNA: TGTGCCAGCAGTTTTGTCGGGTCGGCCGGGGAGCTGTTTTTT
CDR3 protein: CASSFVGSAGELFF

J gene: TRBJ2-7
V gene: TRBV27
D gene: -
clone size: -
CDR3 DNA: TGTGCCAGCAGTTCTCGGGACGGGAGCTACGAGCAGTACTTC
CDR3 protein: CASSSRDGSYEQYF

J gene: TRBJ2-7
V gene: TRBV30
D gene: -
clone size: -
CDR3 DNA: TGTGCCTGGAGGGAGGCGGGGCCCTCTCCCGAGCAGTACTTC
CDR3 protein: CAWREAGPSPEQYF

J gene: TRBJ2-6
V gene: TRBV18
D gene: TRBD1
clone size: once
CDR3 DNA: TGTGCCAGCTCATCACGACAGGGCTCTGGGGCCAACGTCCTGACTTTC
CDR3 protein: CASSSRQGSGANVLTF

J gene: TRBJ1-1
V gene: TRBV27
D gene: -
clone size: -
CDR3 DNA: TGTGCCAGCAGTTTATGGCAGAACACTGAAGCTTTCTTT
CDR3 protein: CASSLWQNTEAFF

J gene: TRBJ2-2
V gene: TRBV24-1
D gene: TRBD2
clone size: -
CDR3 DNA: TGTGCCACCAAGGGGACTAGCGGGAGTGGCGGGGAGCTGTTTTTT
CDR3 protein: CATKGTSGSGGELFF

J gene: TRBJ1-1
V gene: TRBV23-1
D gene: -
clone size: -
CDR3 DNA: TGCGCCAGCAGTCAAACCAAAGGGGAAAACACTGAAGCTTTCTTT
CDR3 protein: CASSQTKGENTEAFF

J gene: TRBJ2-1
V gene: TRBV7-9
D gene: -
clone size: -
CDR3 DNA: TGTGCCAGCAGCCCTCGGACCTACAATGAGCAGTTCTTC
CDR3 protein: CASSPRTYNEQFF